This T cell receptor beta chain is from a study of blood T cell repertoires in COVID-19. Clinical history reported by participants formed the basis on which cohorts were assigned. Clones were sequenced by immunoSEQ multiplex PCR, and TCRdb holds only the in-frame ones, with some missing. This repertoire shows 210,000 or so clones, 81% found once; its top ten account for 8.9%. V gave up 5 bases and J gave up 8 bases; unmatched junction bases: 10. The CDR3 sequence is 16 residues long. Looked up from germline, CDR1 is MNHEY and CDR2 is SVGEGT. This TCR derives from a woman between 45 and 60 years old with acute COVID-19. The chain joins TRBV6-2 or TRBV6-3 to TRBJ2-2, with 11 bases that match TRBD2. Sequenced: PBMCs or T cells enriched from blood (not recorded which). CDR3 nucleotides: TGTGCCAGCAGTCCGATCGGGACTAGCGGCCAAGGGGAGCTGTTTTTT. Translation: CASSPIGTSGQGELFF.